A selection of T cell receptor beta chains follows, all from one sample in a study of vaccination and CD4 T cells after COVID-19. TCRdb re-derived calls from the PCR reads in MiXCR, one entry per CDR3 protein. In the table there are several thousand distinct CDR3 sequences, around 50% of which are singletons. The antigens these receptors bind are not known. The sample taken for sequencing was CD4+ T cells from blood, cultured in vitro. These receptors all stem from a human donor in good health. The CDR3 runs from the conserved cysteine through the conserved F or W. A D gene is named only where the DNA matches it firmly. Clone size appears in some rows only: once, few, many, or a class for an expanded clone.

.,TRBV15,.,TRBJ1-4,CATSRDARAINEKLFF,TGTGCCACCAGCAGAGATGCCAGGGCGATTAATGAAAAACTGTTTTTT
.,TRBV20-1,TRBD2,TRBJ2-5,CSAVGGGGQETQYF,TGCAGTGCTGTGGGCGGGGGAGGCCAAGAGACCCAGTACTTC
.,TRBV25-1,TRBD1,TRBJ2-3,CASSTGQLTDTQYF,TGTGCCAGCAGCACGGGACAGCTCACAGATACGCAGTATTTT
.,TRBV7-8,.,TRBJ2-2,CASSSSAGSTGELFF,TGTGCCAGCAGCTCCTCAGCGGGTTCCACCGGGGAGCTGTTTTTT
few,TRBV19,TRBD1,TRBJ1-5,CASSIGQGAYQPQHF,TGTGCCAGTAGTATAGGACAGGGGGCATATCAGCCCCAGCATTTT
.,TRBV12-3/TRBV12-4,.,TRBJ1-6,CASSLGQLRNSPLHF,TGTGCCAGCAGTTTGGGGCAACTCAGGAATTCACCCCTCCACTTT
.,TRBV7-2,TRBD1,TRBJ2-7,CASSLLGQGNMNEQYF,TGTGCCAGCAGCTTATTGGGACAGGGGAATATGAACGAGCAGTACTTC
.,TRBV12-3/TRBV12-4,TRBD2,TRBJ2-7,CASSFSGGAREQYF,TGTGCCAGCAGTTTTAGCGGGGGGGCGAGGGAGCAGTACTTC
.,TRBV6-1,TRBD1,TRBJ1-1,CASSHRGLGNTEAFF,TGTGCCAGCAGCCACAGGGGGCTGGGGAACACTGAAGCTTTCTTT
.,TRBV28,.,TRBJ2-4,CASSLQGPSLAKNIQYF,TGTGCCAGCAGTTTACAGGGACCTAGCCTAGCCAAAAACATTCAGTACTTC
.,TRBV12-3/TRBV12-4,TRBD1,TRBJ2-2,CASSGTGSSGELFF,TGTGCCAGCTCCGGGACAGGGTCCTCCGGGGAGCTGTTTTTT
.,TRBV6-2/TRBV6-3,.,TRBJ2-1,CASNPGPYQGSSYNEQFF,TGTGCCAGCAACCCCGGGCCCTATCAGGGGAGCTCCTACAATGAGCAGTTCTTC
.,TRBV20-1,.,TRBJ1-2,CSAGSGTSYGYTF,TGCAGTGCTGGTTCCGGGACTAGCTATGGCTACACCTTC
.,TRBV28,.,TRBJ1-2,CASSPRGSGRMDYGYTF,TGTGCCAGCAGTCCTCGGGGGAGCGGTCGGATGGACTATGGCTACACCTTC
.,TRBV19,.,TRBJ1-2,CASKRTEVGYTF,TGTGCCAGCAAAAGGACAGAAGTAGGCTACACCTTC
few,TRBV28,.,TRBJ2-2,CASSRDTGELFF,TGTGCCAGCAGCCGTGACACCGGGGAGCTGTTTTTT
.,TRBV6-1,.,TRBJ2-2,CASSPGQNTGELFF,TGTGCCAGCAGTCCGGGACAAAACACCGGGGAGCTGTTTTTT
.,TRBV15,.,TRBJ2-7,CATSGDPTGRAAYEQYF,TGTGCCACCAGCGGAGACCCCACGGGCAGGGCCGCCTACGAGCAGTACTTC
few,TRBV20-1,.,TRBJ1-1,CSATLWGINTEAFF,TGCAGTGCTACTCTGTGGGGGATCAACACTGAAGCTTTCTTT
.,TRBV19,.,TRBJ2-2,CATGYRSNTGELFF,TGTGCGACGGGTTACCGTTCGAACACCGGGGAGCTGTTTTTT
.,TRBV10-2,.,TRBJ2-7,CASSEVVYEQYF,TGCGCCAGCAGTGAAGTCGTGTACGAGCAGTACTTC
.,TRBV6-2/TRBV6-3,.,TRBJ2-3,CASETAGSGPTDTQYF,TGTGCCAGCGAAACCGCGGGTAGCGGCCCCACAGATACGCAGTATTTT
.,TRBV6-1,.,TRBJ2-7,CASSVEGYEQYF,TGTGCCAGCAGTGTCGAGGGCTACGAGCAGTACTTC
.,TRBV19,.,TRBJ2-3,CAVRDRTDTQYF,TGTGCCGTTCGGGACCGCACAGATACGCAGTATTTT
.,TRBV30,.,TRBJ1-1,CAWSVRSTEAFF,TGTGCCTGGAGTGTAAGATCCACTGAAGCTTTCTTT
.,TRBV5-1,TRBD2,TRBJ2-5,CASSFRGSGAGETQYF,TGCGCCAGCAGCTTCCGAGGCAGCGGGGCTGGAGAGACCCAGTACTTC
.,TRBV28,.,TRBJ1-2,CATGRGIDGYTF,TGTGCCACGGGACGCGGCATTGATGGCTACACCTTC